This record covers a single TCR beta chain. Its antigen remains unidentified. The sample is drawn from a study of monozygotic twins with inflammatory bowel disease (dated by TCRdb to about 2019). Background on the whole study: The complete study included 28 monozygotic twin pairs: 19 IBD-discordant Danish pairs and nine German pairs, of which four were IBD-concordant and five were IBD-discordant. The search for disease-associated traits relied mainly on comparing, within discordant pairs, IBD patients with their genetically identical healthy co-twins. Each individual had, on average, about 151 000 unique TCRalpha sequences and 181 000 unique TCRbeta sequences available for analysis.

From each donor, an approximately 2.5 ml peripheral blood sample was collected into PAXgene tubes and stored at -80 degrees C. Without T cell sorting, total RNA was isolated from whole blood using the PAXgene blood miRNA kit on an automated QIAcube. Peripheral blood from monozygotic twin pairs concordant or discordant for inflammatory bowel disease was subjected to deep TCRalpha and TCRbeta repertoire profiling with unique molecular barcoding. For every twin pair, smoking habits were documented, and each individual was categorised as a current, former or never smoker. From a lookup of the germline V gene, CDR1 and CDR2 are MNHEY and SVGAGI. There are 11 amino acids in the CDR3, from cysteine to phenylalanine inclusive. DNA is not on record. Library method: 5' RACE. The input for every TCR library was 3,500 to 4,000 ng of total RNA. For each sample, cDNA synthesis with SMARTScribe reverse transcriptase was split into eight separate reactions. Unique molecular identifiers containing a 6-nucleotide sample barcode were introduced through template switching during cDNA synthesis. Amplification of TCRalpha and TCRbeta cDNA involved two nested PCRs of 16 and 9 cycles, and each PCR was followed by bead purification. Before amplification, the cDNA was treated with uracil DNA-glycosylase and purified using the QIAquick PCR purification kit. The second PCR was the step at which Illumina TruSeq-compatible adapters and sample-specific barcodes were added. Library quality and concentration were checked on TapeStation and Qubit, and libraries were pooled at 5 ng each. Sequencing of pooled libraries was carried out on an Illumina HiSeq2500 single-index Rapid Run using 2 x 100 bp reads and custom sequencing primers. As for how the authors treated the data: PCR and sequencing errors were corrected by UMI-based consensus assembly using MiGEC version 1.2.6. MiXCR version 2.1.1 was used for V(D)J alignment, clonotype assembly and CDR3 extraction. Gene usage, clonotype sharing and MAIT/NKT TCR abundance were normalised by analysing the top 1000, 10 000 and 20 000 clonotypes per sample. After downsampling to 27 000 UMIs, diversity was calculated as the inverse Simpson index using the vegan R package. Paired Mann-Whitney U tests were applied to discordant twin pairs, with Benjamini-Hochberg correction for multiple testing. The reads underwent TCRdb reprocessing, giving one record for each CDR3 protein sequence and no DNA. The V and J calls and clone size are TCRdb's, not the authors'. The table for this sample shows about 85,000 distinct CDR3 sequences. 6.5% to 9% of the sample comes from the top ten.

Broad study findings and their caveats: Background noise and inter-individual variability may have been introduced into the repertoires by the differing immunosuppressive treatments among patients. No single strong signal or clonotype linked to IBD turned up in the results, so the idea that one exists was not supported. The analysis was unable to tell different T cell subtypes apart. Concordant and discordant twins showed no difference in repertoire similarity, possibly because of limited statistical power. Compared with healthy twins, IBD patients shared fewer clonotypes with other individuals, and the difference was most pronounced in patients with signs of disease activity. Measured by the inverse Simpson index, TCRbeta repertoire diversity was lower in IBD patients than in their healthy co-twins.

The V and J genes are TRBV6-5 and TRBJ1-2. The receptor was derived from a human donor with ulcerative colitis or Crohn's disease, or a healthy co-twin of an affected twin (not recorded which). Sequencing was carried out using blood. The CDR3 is CASRRDEYYTF.